This T cell receptor (beta chain) comes out of a study of blood T cell repertoires in COVID-19. Study-wide background: T cells, B-cell-depleted T cells, or PBMCs supplied cDNA or gDNA.

Per the original data handling: Reference gene primer amplification in the assay estimated nucleated cell counts. Sequencing used immunoSEQ multiplex PCR; TCRdb keeps in-frame clones, though not all of them. The DNA was the basis for D and trimming; V, J and clone size are from that table. The sample lists roughly 310,000 clones, about nine tenths occurring once. Enrollees, about 18 to 90 years old, lived in around 23 US areas. Participant-given clinical history determined each cohort assignment. The origin of this receptor is a man aged 60-69 years who had recovered from COVID-19. Material for sequencing was PBMCs or T cells enriched from blood (not recorded which).

The CDR3 protein is CATSYGAGAYGYTF. CDR3 coding DNA: TGTGCCACCTCTTACGGGGCAGGGGCCTATGGCTACACCTTC. The chain is built from TRBV19 and TRBJ1-2; D is perhaps TRBD1 (6 bases). V shed 10 bases and J shed 4 bases, with 19 bases lying between them. Germline-derived CDR1 and CDR2 are LNHDA and SQIVND (reference sequence). CDR3 length equals 14 residues.